Each of the 16 T cell receptor beta chains below was sequenced from the same sample in a study of blood T cell repertoires in COVID-19. Sequencing was performed with immunoSEQ multiplex PCR; in TCRdb, only in-frame clones are kept and a portion is missing. The sample yields a few hundred thousand clones, approximately 84% seen once. The sample was PBMCs or T cells enriched from blood (not recorded which). The receptors were sampled from a woman younger than 45 who had recovered from COVID-19.

This clone appeared a few times. V and J are TRBV6-1 and TRBJ2-1; 7 bases fit TRBD1. The CDR3 is 15 residues long. Per the germline V gene, CDR1 is MNHNS and CDR2 is SASEGT. Trimming took 0 bases from V and 6 from J; bases not matched to a gene: 5. CDR3 loop: CASSEARGTVNEQFF. Written as DNA, the CDR3 is TGTGCCAGCAGTGAAGCCAGGGGGACAGTCAATGAGCAGTTCTTC.

The chain couples TRBV5-1 to TRBJ1-4; TRBD1 agrees at 8 bases. Germline CDR1 SGHRS, CDR2 YFSETQ. Trimming cost V 5 bases and J 7 bases; bases outside gene matches: 7. The CDR3 has 14 residues. This CDR3 reads CASSSDRAGEKLFF. The DNA of the CDR3 is TGCGCCAGCAGTTCGGACAGGGCGGGTGAAAAACTGTTTTTT.

The chain uses TRBV18 and TRBJ2-7; 11 bases line up with TRBD2. CDR1 is KGHSH and CDR2 is LQKENI in the germline V gene. V shed 3 bases, J shed 0 bases, and the junction held 10 bases outside the gene matches. CDR3 length: 18 amino acids. CDR3 DNA sequence: TGTGCCAGCTCACCCGAGGGTAGCGGGGGGGGCAACTCCTACGAGCAGTACTTC. Its translation is CASSPEGSGGGNSYEQYF.

The rearrangement joins TRBV7-2 to TRBJ1-1, with D unclear. CDR3 length equals 13 residues. Trimming stripped 2 bases from V and 1 base from J, with 5 bases between. Germline lookup yields CDR1 SGHTA and CDR2 FQGNSA. The DNA of the CDR3 is TGTGCCAGCAGCTTATGGCAGAACACTGAAGCTTTCTTT. Its protein is CASSLWQNTEAFF.

The gene calls are TRBV24-1 and TRBJ2-3, with TRBD2 matching 7 bases. CDR1 and CDR2 (germline): KGHDR, SFDVKD. The CDR3 spans 17 residues. V lost 5 bases and J lost 1; bases outside the gene matches: 11. In DNA, the CDR3 is TGTGCCACCAGTGGCCCCACGACTAGCACGGGCACAGATACGCAGTATTTT. Protein sequence: CATSGPTTSTGTDTQYF.

The gene calls are TRBV2 and TRBJ2-2; D uncertain. Germline V gives CDR1 SNHLY, CDR2 FYNNEI. V was pared by 10 bases and J by 2 bases, with 14 bases between. This CDR3 has 14 residues. CDR3 sequence reads: CATQPPVNTGELFF. DNA of the CDR3: TGTGCCACCCAACCACCGGTAAACACCGGGGAGCTGTTTTTT. Combining the CDR3 with reference TRBV2 and TRBJ2-2 gives the whole variable domain EPEVTQTPSHQVTQMGQEVILRCVPISNHLYFYWYRQILGQKVEFLVSFYNNEISEKSEIFDDQFSVERPDGSNFTLKIRSTKLEDSAMYFCATQPPVNTGELFFGEGSRLTVL.

The gene calls are TRBV7-9 and TRBJ2-2; 7 nucleotides align to TRBD2. V lost 5 bases, J lost 5 bases, and 8 bases stayed unmatched. Per the germline V gene, CDR1 is SEHNR and CDR2 is FQNEAQ (reference sequence). This CDR3 region has 15 residues. The DNA of the CDR3 is TGTGCCAGCAGCCTCTTTGCGGGGGTGACCGGGGAGCTGTTTTTT. Translating it yields CASSLFAGVTGELFF. The complete variable domain, with remaining parts taken from reference TRBV7-9 and TRBJ2-2, reads DTGVSQNPRHKITKRGQNVTFRCDPISEHNRLYWYRQTLGQGPEFLTYFQNEAQLEKSRLLSDRFSAERPKGSFSTLEIQRTEQGDSAMYLCASSLFAGVTGELFFGEGSRLTVL.

The rearrangement joins TRBV18 to TRBJ2-7; D is possibly TRBD1 (6 bases). The CDR3 runs to 15 residues. Germline CDR1 KGHSH, CDR2 LQKENI. Trimming stripped 3 bases from V and 3 bases from J, with 15 bases between. The CDR3 nucleotides are TGTGCCAGCTCACCTACACAGGGTCTATTCTACGAGCAGTACTTC. Protein sequence: CASSPTQGLFYEQYF.

The chain carries TRBV7-8 and TRBJ1-1; 9 bases map to TRBD1. V shed 5 bases, J shed 6 bases, and the junction held 7 bases outside the gene matches. CDR3 length: 14 residues. Germline CDR1 reads SGHVS; CDR2 reads FQNEAQ. CDR3 residues: CASSATGGWAEAFF. The CDR3 nucleotides are TGTGCCAGCAGCGCCACAGGGGGCTGGGCTGAAGCTTTCTTT.

The chain couples TRBV27 to TRBJ1-1; 9 nucleotides agree with TRBD1. V shed 7 bases and J 4 bases; nucleotides not matched to a gene: 7. Germline CDR1 is MNHEY and CDR2 is SMNVEV (reference sequence). The CDR3 contains 14 residues. The CDR3 reads CASKETGGGTEAFF. In DNA form, the CDR3 reads TGTGCCAGCAAAGAGACAGGGGGTGGCACTGAAGCTTTCTTT.

The J gene is TRBJ1-2, the V gene TRBV13; no reliable D call. Trimming stripped 5 bases from V and 8 bases from J, with 21 bases between. CDR1 and CDR2 from the germline V gene are PRHDT and FYEKMQ (reference sequence). This CDR3 is 15 amino acids long. The CDR3 loop is CASSPLWRGGWGYTF. The DNA for the CDR3 is TGTGCCAGCAGCCCTCTCTGGAGAGGTGGTTGGGGCTACACCTTC.

As concerns this clone: In the same sample, other DNA sequences code for this CDR3. The V gene is TRBV18, the J gene TRBJ2-7; D is possibly TRBD2 (5 bases). The germline V gene has CDR1 KGHSH and CDR2 LQKENI. The CDR3 is 13 amino acids. V shed 3 bases and J shed 0 bases, with 6 bases lying between them. The CDR3 spells CASSPGLSYEQYF. The CDR3 DNA follows: TGTGCCAGCTCACCTGGACTCTCCTACGAGCAGTACTTC.

The chain links TRBV6-4 to TRBJ2-7; 7 bases align to TRBD1. After removal of 0 bases from V and 0 bases from J, the junction contained 11 bases not matched to a gene. The CDR3 is made up of 18 amino acids. The V gene's germline CDR1 is MRHNA and CDR2 SNTAGT. The CDR3 DNA reads as TGTGCCAGCAGTGACTCACCACAGGGGCTCCCGAGCTCCTACGAGCAGTACTTC. This gives the protein CASSDSPQGLPSSYEQYF.

J is TRBJ2-7 and V is TRBV7-2; D ambiguous. Trimming shortened V by 4 bases and J by 5 bases, and 12 bases separated the two germline ends. The CDR3 has 13 residues. The germline CDR1 and CDR2 sequences are SGHTA and FQGNSA. CDR3 in DNA: TGTGCCAGCAGCTCCCAGTTGGGCAACGAGCAGTACTTC. Its protein product is CASSSQLGNEQYF.

The V gene is TRBV1, the J gene TRBJ1-2; the table's D gene call, TRBD1, was not cross checked with the DNA. TRBV1 has pseudogene status. This CDR3 is built from 14 residues. The CDR3 region is CTSSQKPTGHGYTF. The CDR3 DNA follows: TGCACCAGCAGCCAAAAACCAACAGGGCATGGCTACACCTTC.

The chain joins TRBV9 to TRBJ2-1, with 13 bases that match TRBD2. The V segment lost 4 bases and the J segment 8 bases; nucleotides outside the gene matches: 9. The CDR3 is 16 residues long. Germline-derived CDR1 and CDR2 are SGDLS and YYNGEE. The DNA for the CDR3 is TGTGCCAGCAGCTCCGGACTAGCGGGGGTTTATGATGAGCAGTTCTTC. As protein: CASSSGLAGVYDEQFF. Complete variable domain (other parts from reference TRBV9 and TRBJ2-1): DSGVTQTPKHLITATGQRVTLRCSPRSGDLSVYWYQQSLDQGLQFLIQYYNGEERAKGNILERFSAQQFPDLHSELNLSSLELGDSALYFCASSSGLAGVYDEQFFGPGTRLTVL.